This TCR beta chain stems from a study of tumor and adjacent non-tumor tissue in lung cancer. Notes on this clonotype: Being one base from a much bigger clone, this may be a read error. It is likely a read error, because the conserved phenylalanine at the end of the CDR3 is missing.

TCRbeta libraries were built with three rounds of nested PCR, modified from ARM-PCR. MiXCR, run by TCRdb on the multiplex PCR reads, gives a single entry per CDR3 protein. The repertoire has 100,000 to 150,000 distinct CDR3 sequences, 66% of them found once; the top ten carry over 10%. RNA was extracted from bulk tissue without any cell sorting. Input material: lung tumor tissue. The receptor comes from a man aged 25-45 years with non-small cell lung cancer.

The CDR3 here is CASLGSSTDTQYY. CDR3 coding DNA: TGTGCCAGCTTAGGTTCCAGCACAGATACGCAGTATTAT. The rearrangement joins TRBV6-5 to TRBJ2-3; D uncertain. Germline values: CDR1 MNHEY, CDR2 SVGAGI. There are 13 residues in the CDR3. The V gene lost 8 bases and the J gene lost 0 bases, with 9 bases spanning the gap.